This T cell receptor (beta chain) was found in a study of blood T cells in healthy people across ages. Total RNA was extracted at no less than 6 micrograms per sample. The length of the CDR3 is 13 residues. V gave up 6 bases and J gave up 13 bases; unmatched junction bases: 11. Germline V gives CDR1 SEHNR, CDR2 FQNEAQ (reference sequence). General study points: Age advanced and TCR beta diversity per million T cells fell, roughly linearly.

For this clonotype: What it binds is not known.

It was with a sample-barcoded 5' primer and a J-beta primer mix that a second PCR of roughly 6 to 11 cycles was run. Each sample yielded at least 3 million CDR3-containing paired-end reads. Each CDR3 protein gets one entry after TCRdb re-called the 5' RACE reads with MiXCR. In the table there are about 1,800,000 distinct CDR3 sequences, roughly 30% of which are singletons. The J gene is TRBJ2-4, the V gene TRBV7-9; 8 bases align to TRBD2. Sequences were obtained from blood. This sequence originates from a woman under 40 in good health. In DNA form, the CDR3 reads TGTGCCAGCAGGAACAGGCGGGAGGAAGAGCAGTACTTC. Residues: CASRNRREEEQYF.